The 28 T cell receptor beta chains given below trace back to one sample, sequenced in a study of blood T cell repertoires in COVID-19. Only in-frame clones appear in the TCRdb table, and some are missing; sequencing was by immunoSEQ multiplex PCR. The repertoire holds around 300,000 clones, with approximately 85% as singletons. The sequencing input was peripheral blood. The receptors come from a woman between 65 and 79 years old with acute or convalescent COVID-19.

The rearrangement uses TRBV30 and TRBJ1-5; D ambiguous. Trimming removed 3 bases at V and 2 bases at J, with 8 bases between. In germline, CDR1 is GTSNPN, CDR2 SVGIG (reference sequence). CDR3 size: 13 residues. The CDR3 DNA follows: TGTGCCTGGAGCCGACAAGGCAATCAGCCCCAGCATTTT. Translated: CAWSRQGNQPQHF. Variable domain in full (rest from reference TRBV30 and TRBJ1-5): SQTIHQWPATLVQPVGSPLSLECTVEGTSNPNLYWYRQAAGRGLQLLFYSVGIGQISSEVPQNLSASRPQDRQFILSSKKLLLSDSGFYLCAWSRQGNQPQHFGDGTRLSIL.

This chain links TRBV19 with TRBJ1-2, with D perhaps matching TRBD1 (6 bases). The CDR3 extends over 14 amino acids. Trimming shortened V by 5 bases and J by 7 bases, and 17 bases separated the two germline ends. The germline V gene has CDR1 LNHDA and CDR2 SQIVND (reference sequence). The CDR3 reads CASSSKGGAPGYTF. The CDR3, as DNA: TGTGCCAGTAGTTCAAAGGGGGGGGCACCTGGCTACACCTTC.

The chain is built from TRBV4-1 and TRBJ1-6; D gene uncertain. Germline CDR1 MGHRA, CDR2 YSYEKL. The CDR3 length is 16 residues. The V end lost 3 bases, the J end lost 7 bases, and 16 bases lay between the germline ends. The CDR3 here is CASSQIRRSGNSPLHF. For the CDR3, the DNA is TGCGCCAGCAGCCAGATACGGAGATCTGGGAATTCACCCCTCCACTTT.

This rearrangement joins TRBV6-6 to TRBJ1-1; 8 positions match TRBD1. Germline V gene data show CDR1 as MNHNY and CDR2 as SVGAGI (reference sequence). CDR3 length equals 15 residues. V trimming: 2 bases; J trimming: 12 bases; junction bases outside the gene matches: 14. CDR3 region: CASSYAAGTGLIPFF. DNA for the CDR3: TGTGCCAGCAGTTACGCGGCCGGGACAGGCCTTATACCTTTCTTT.

The chain joins TRBV27 to TRBJ2-5; TRBD2 matches at 8 bases. With V trimmed by 5 bases and J by 4 bases, 12 bases remained unmatched. The CDR3 consists of 16 residues. The germline V gene encodes CDR1 MNHEY and CDR2 SMNVEV (reference sequence). CDR3: CASSPAGGLRGETQYF. Here the CDR3 DNA reads TGTGCCAGCAGTCCCGCGGGGGGTTTGAGGGGAGAGACCCAGTACTTC.

The chain uses TRBV10-3 and TRBJ1-1; possible D gene TRBD1, 5 bases. Trimming stripped 3 bases from V and 1 base from J, with 6 bases between. The CDR3 length is 13 residues. CDR1 is ENHRY and CDR2 is SYGVKD in the germline V gene. The CDR3 DNA is TGTGCCATCAGTGACAGGGAGAACACTGAAGCTTTCTTT. Its protein product is CAISDRENTEAFF.

The chain recombines TRBV5-1 with TRBJ1-2; TRBD1 aligns across 8 bases. Per the germline V gene, CDR1 is SGHRS and CDR2 is YFSETQ. V shed 3 bases and J 8 bases; nucleotides not matched to a gene: 3. The CDR3 has 12 residues. The CDR3 region is CASSYGQGGYTF. CDR3 coding DNA: TGCGCCAGCAGCTACGGACAGGGCGGCTACACCTTC.

This chain joins TRBV5-1 and TRBJ1-2, with unresolved D. CDR3 length equals 11 residues. The V and J ends lost 4 bases and 8 bases respectively, with 9 bases between them. CDR1 SGHRS and CDR2 YFSETQ come from the germline V gene. For the CDR3, the DNA is TGCGCCAGCAGCCCAGGAAGGGGCTACACCTTC. Its protein product is CASSPGRGYTF.

The gene calls are TRBV6-5 and TRBJ2-3, with 7 bases fitting TRBD1. V shed 2 bases, J shed 3 bases, and the junction held 5 bases outside the gene matches. Germline CDR1 reads MNHEY; CDR2 reads SVGAGI. The CDR3 spans 15 residues. In nucleotides, the CDR3 is TGTGCCAGCAGTTACCGGGACAGATTAACAGATACGCAGTATTTT. It specifies CASSYRDRLTDTQYF.

J is TRBJ2-7 and V is TRBV5-1, with TRBD2 identical over 9 bases. The CDR3 sequence is 15 residues long. The germline CDR1 and CDR2 sequences are SGHRS and YFSETQ. V lost 0 bases and J lost 6; bases outside the gene matches: 7. DNA of the CDR3: TGCGCCAGCAGCTTGGTGGCTAGCGGGGCGGTCGAGCAGTACTTC. Translating gives CASSLVASGAVEQYF. Complete variable domain (other parts from reference TRBV5-1 and TRBJ2-7): KAGVTQTPRYLIKTRGQQVTLSCSPISGHRSVSWYQQTPGQGLQFLFEYFSETQRNKGNFPGRFSGRQFSNSRSEMNVSTLELGDSALYLCASSLVASGAVEQYFGPGTRLTVT.

The V and J genes are TRBV2 and TRBJ2-5; 8 positions match TRBD1. The germline V gene encodes CDR1 SNHLY and CDR2 FYNNEI. The CDR3 consists of 14 residues. V dropped 7 bases and J dropped 1; count of bases not matched to a gene: 5. CDR3 region: CASNPGTGQETQYF. The CDR3 nucleotides read TGTGCCAGCAACCCCGGGACAGGCCAAGAGACCCAGTACTTC.

The rearrangement joins TRBV5-8 to TRBJ1-2; no clear D. Germline V CDR1 and CDR2: SGHTS, YDEGEE. This CDR3 has 14 amino acids. V was pared by 0 bases and J by 7 bases, with 13 bases between. The CDR3 loop reads CASSLVGQSSGYTF. The CDR3 DNA reads as TGTGCCAGCAGCTTGGTTGGGCAGTCAAGTGGCTACACCTTC.

V is TRBV5-6 and J is TRBJ1-2; weak D call: TRBD1 (5 bases). The CDR3 is 13 residues long. The V gene's germline CDR1 is SGHDT and CDR2 YYEEEE. V lost 4 bases, J lost 9 bases, and 16 bases lay in between. The chain's CDR3 is CASSGDGGRSYTF. The DNA of the CDR3 is TGTGCCAGCAGCGGGGACGGGGGTCGGAGCTACACCTTC.

Only one count was recorded for this clone. The chain joins TRBV14 to TRBJ1-1; 7 bases match TRBD1. Germline loops: CDR1 SGHDN, CDR2 FVKESK. Trimming removed 4 bases from V and 2 bases from J; junction bases left unmatched: 1. This CDR3 comprises 13 residues. The CDR3 sequence: CASSRDRNTEAFF. In nucleotides, the CDR3 is TGTGCCAGCAGCCGGGACAGAAACACTGAAGCTTTCTTT.

The J gene is TRBJ1-1, the V gene TRBV5-1, with 11 bases fitting TRBD1. This CDR3 comprises 15 residues. The V gene's germline CDR1 is SGHRS and CDR2 YFSETQ. With 4 bases clipped from V and 7 bases from J, the junction kept 9 bases outside the gene matches. The CDR3: CASSLISGQGVEAFF. The CDR3 bases are TGCGCCAGCAGCCTTATTTCGGGACAGGGGGTTGAAGCTTTCTTT.

V gene TRBV7-9 combines with J gene TRBJ1-2; perhaps TRBD1 as D (6 bases). Germline CDR1 is SEHNR and CDR2 is FQNEAQ (reference sequence). CDR3 length: 17 amino acids. V was pared by 1 base and J by 7 bases, with 22 bases between. This CDR3 is CASSLGGGGTRLSGYTF. The CDR3 coding sequence is TGTGCCAGCAGCTTAGGGGGAGGGGGTACTCGACTCTCTGGCTACACCTTC.

This clone occurred once. CDR3 DNA sequence: TGTGCCAGCGGTAGCGGGGGGGCAACTAATGAAAAACTGTTTTTT. This encodes CASGSGGATNEKLFF. This chain uses TRBV6-6 with TRBJ1-4; perhaps TRBD1 as D (5 bases). There are 15 residues in the CDR3. In germline, CDR1 is MNHNY, CDR2 SVGAGI (reference sequence). The V and J ends lost 8 bases and 0 bases respectively, with 13 bases between them.

V and J are TRBV7-8 and TRBJ1-4; no firm D call. Between the trimmed V and J ends, which lost 1 base and 5 bases, there was a span of 11 bases. This CDR3 is 15 amino acids long. Germline lookup yields CDR1 SGHVS and CDR2 FQNEAQ. The CDR3 region has the DNA TGTGCCAGCAGCTTAGTGGCTGAACCGAATGAAAAACTGTTTTTT. Amino acid sequence: CASSLVAEPNEKLFF.

The gene calls are TRBV4-2 and TRBJ1-4, with 7 bases matching TRBD1. After removal of 0 bases from V and 4 bases from J, the junction contained 8 bases not matched to a gene. The CDR3 runs to 17 residues. Germline lookup yields CDR1 LGHNA and CDR2 YNFKEQ. CDR3 nucleotides: TGTGCCAGCAGCCAAGACGGATCGACAGGGCTTAATGAAAAACTGTTTTTT. This encodes CASSQDGSTGLNEKLFF.

V gene TRBV6-1 combines with J gene TRBJ1-1; TRBD1 agrees at 7 bases. Germline V gene data show CDR1 as MNHNS and CDR2 as SASEGT. The CDR3 length is 15 residues. The ends lost 2 bases at V and 3 bases at J; junction bases unmatched: 6. Here the CDR3 reads CASSERWQGDTEAFF. In DNA form, the CDR3 reads TGTGCCAGCAGTGAAAGGTGGCAGGGGGACACTGAAGCTTTCTTT.

The chain's CDR3 is CASSQEGTTRGEQFF. The CDR3 coding sequence is TGTGCCAGCAGCCAAGAGGGGACTACCCGTGGCGAGCAGTTCTTC. This chain connects TRBV3-1 (or the pseudogene TRBV3-2) to TRBJ2-1; 7 bases match TRBD2. Germline CDR1 and CDR2: LGHDT and YNNKEL (reference sequence). The CDR3 length is 15 residues. V was clipped by 0 bases and J by 10 bases; unmatched bases: 9.

This chain connects TRBV29-1 to TRBJ2-5; 11 nucleotides agree with TRBD1. Germline lookup yields CDR1 SQVTM and CDR2 ANQGSEA. This CDR3 has 15 amino acids. Unmatched junction bases numbered 12, after V lost 3 bases and J lost 9 bases. CDR3 DNA: TGCAGCGTTGAGGGGACAGGGGGTCCCAATTCGCCCCAGTACTTC. As protein: CSVEGTGGPNSPQYF.

The V gene is TRBV3-1 (or the pseudogene TRBV3-2), the J gene TRBJ2-1; TRBD2 might be the D (5 bases). The germline CDR1 and CDR2 sequences are LGHDT and YNNKEL (reference sequence). The CDR3 is made up of 13 amino acids. Deletions cut 1 base from V and 15 bases from J, with 16 bases between. This chain's CDR3 is CASSQVLNYGVFF. CDR3 nucleotides: TGTGCCAGCAGCCAAGTATTAAACTACGGGGTGTTCTTC.

The chain uses TRBV4-2 and TRBJ2-1; maybe TRBD2 (6 bases). The CDR3 length is 16 residues. Trimming pared 0 bases from V and 9 bases from J, leaving 18 bases between. Germline V lookup: CDR1 LGHNA, CDR2 YNFKEQ. The CDR3 region has the DNA TGTGCCAGCAGCCAAGATTGGTCCACACTAGCAAGTGAGCAGTTCTTC. Translated, it gives CASSQDWSTLASEQFF.

This chain connects TRBV5-1 to TRBJ1-2; D is perhaps TRBD1 (6 bases). The length of the CDR3 is 13 residues. Trimming left V 3 bases short and J 8 bases short, with 14 bases between. CDR1 is SGHRS and CDR2 is YFSETQ in the germline V gene. The CDR3 reads CASSYNRDEGYTF. CDR3 coding DNA: TGCGCCAGCAGCTATAACAGGGATGAAGGCTACACCTTC. Based on the CDR3 plus reference TRBV5-1 and TRBJ1-2, the full variable domain is KAGVTQTPRYLIKTRGQQVTLSCSPISGHRSVSWYQQTPGQGLQFLFEYFSETQRNKGNFPGRFSGRQFSNSRSEMNVSTLELGDSALYLCASSYNRDEGYTFGSGTRLTVV.

This chain uses TRBV7-2 with TRBJ2-2; a possible D gene is TRBD2 (7 bases). V lost 3 bases and J lost 6, with 11 bases in between. The CDR3 is 14 residues long. The germline CDR1 and CDR2 sequences are SGHTA and FQGNSA. The CDR3 sequence: CASSLRGGAGELFF. The CDR3 DNA reads TGTGCCAGCAGCTTGAGGGGGGGCGCCGGGGAGCTGTTTTTT.

This clone was counted once. The rearrangement joins TRBV5-1 to TRBJ2-3, with a tentative D call TRBD2 (5 bases). Trimming cost V 4 bases and J 2 bases, with 17 bases left between them. The CDR3 covers 16 residues. Germline-derived CDR1 and CDR2 are SGHRS and YFSETQ. The CDR3 bases are TGCGCCAGCAGCCCCGGGATACGGGATTCCACAGATACGCAGTATTTT. Its protein is CASSPGIRDSTDTQYF.

The V call is TRBV30, the J call TRBJ2-1; 10 bases fit TRBD2. CDR1 is GTSNPN, CDR2 SVGIG, per germline (reference sequence). The CDR3 extends over 13 amino acids. V lost 4 bases to trimming and J lost 6 bases; unmatched junction nucleotides: 3. Here the CDR3 DNA reads TGTGCCTGGATGCAGCGGGGGGGCAATGAGCAGTTCTTC. This gives the protein CAWMQRGGNEQFF. The whole variable domain, remainder taken from reference TRBV30 and TRBJ2-1, is SQTIHQWPATLVQPVGSPLSLECTVEGTSNPNLYWYRQAAGRGLQLLFYSVGIGQISSEVPQNLSASRPQDRQFILSSKKLLLSDSGFYLCAWMQRGGNEQFFGPGTRLTVL.